This TCR beta chain was recovered during a study of blood T cell repertoires in COVID-19. With 2 bases removed from V and 8 bases from J, the gap between germline ends came to 12 bases. The CDR3 has 14 amino acids. The germline gives CDR1 SGHTA, CDR2 FQGNSA. The assay was immunoSEQ multiplex PCR, and TCRdb's table has in-frame clones only and misses some. The table has roughly 80,000 clones, approximately 80% seen once. The J gene is TRBJ1-4, the V gene TRBV7-2, with a possible D match to TRBD1 (5 bases). Input material: peripheral blood. This clonotype was obtained from a man in his 60s with active or convalescent COVID-19. CDR3 region: CASSLQGGREKLFF. CDR3 nucleotides: TGTGCCAGCAGCTTACAGGGTGGGCGCGAAAAACTGTTTTTT.